The clone carrying this T cell receptor beta chain was seen a handful of times. The antigen remains undetermined. This specimen comes from a study of T-cell memory formation after mild COVID-19. Study-wide background: Across donors, TCR clusters were largely donor specific.

General study results and limits: Some responding clones appeared in pre-infection memory, suggesting cross-reactive memory joined.

5'RACE primed at constant segments yielded TCR alpha and TCR beta cDNA libraries bearing sample barcodes and UMIs. TCRdb ran MiXCR on the 5' RACE reads and lists one entry per CDR3 protein. This table has fewer than 250,000 distinct CDR3 sequences, over 15% appearing once. The CDR3 covers 12 residues. Deletions cut 6 bases from V and 3 bases from J, with 9 bases between. The germline V gene encodes CDR1 SNHLY and CDR2 FYNNEI. This clonotype was sampled from an adult woman who had mild COVID-19 (a few samples of this study predate the infection). Cell type and time point are not known. Sequenced material: PBMCs or a T cell subset sorted from them (not recorded which). The chain is built from TRBV2 and TRBJ2-7; weak D call: TRBD1 (6 bases). This CDR3 is CASREQGYEQYF. For the CDR3, the DNA is TGTGCCAGCAGGGAACAGGGCTACGAGCAGTACTTC.